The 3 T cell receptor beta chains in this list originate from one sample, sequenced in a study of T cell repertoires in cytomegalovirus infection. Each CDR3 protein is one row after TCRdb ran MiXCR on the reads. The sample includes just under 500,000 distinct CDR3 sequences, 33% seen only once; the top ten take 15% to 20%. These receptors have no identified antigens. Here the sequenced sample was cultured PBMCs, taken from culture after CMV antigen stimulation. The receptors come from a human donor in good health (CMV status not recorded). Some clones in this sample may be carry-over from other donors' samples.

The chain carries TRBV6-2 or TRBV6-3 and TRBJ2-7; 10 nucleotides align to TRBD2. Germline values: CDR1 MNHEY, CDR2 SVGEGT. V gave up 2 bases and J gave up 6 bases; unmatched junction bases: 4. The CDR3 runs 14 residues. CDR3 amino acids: CASSYNLAGVEQYV. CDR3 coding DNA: TGTGCCAGCAGTTACAACCTAGCGGGAGTCGAGCAGTACGTC.

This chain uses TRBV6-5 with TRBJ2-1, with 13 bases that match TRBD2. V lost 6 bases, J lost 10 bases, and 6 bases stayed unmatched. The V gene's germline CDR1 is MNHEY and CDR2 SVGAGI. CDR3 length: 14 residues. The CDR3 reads CASRLAGGVREQFF. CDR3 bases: TGTGCCAGCAGACTAGCGGGAGGGGTCCGAGAGCAGTTCTTC.

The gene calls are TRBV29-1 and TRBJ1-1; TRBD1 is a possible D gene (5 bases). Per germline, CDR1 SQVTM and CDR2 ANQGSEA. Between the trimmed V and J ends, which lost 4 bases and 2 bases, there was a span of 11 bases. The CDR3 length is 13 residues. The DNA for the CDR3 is TGCAGCGTTGCGGAGACAGCTAACACTGAAGCTTTCTTT. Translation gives CSVAETANTEAFF.